The 2 T cell receptor beta chains below come from one sample, sequenced in a study of tumor-infiltrating lymphocytes in localized non-small cell lung cancer. Profiling relied on immunoSEQ multiplex PCR, and the TCRdb table lists in-frame clones only, not all of them. The sample has roughly 14,000 clones; about 74% are singletons. Sequencing was carried out using lung tumor tissue. The receptors come from a human donor with non-small cell lung cancer.

V usage is TRBV5-5 and J usage is TRBJ2-2; D is unresolved. The length of the CDR3 is 13 residues. Germline assignment: CDR1 SGHKS and CDR2 YYEKEE (reference sequence). V lost 0 bases, J lost 6 bases, and 6 bases lay in between. CDR3 sequence (DNA): TGTGCCAGCAGCTTGGTTGGGCCCGGGGAGCTGTTTTTT. The encoded protein is CASSLVGPGELFF.

The chain couples TRBV27 to TRBJ2-1; no reliable D call. Germline V lookup: CDR1 MNHEY, CDR2 SMNVEV (reference sequence). The CDR3 extends over 14 amino acids. V lost 0 bases, J lost 8 bases, and 11 bases lay in between. The CDR3 loop reads CASSLSARAYEQFF. The CDR3 DNA follows: TGTGCCAGCAGTTTATCCGCCAGAGCGTATGAGCAGTTCTTC.